Presented here are 13 T cell receptor beta chains from one specimen sequenced in a study of blood T cell repertoires in COVID-19. Some clones are missing from TCRdb's copy, which holds only in-frame ones; the method was immunoSEQ multiplex PCR. The sample shows about 230,000 clones, approximately 82% of them seen only once. Sequencing input: peripheral blood. The receptors derive from a woman in her 70s with active or convalescent COVID-19.

As regards this clone: Its ends do not fully match the called genes, so a read error is possible. The chain recombines TRBV28 with TRBJ2-3; 10 bases agree with TRBD2. Germline lookup yields CDR1 MDHEN and CDR2 SYDVKM. The CDR3 has 12 amino acids. The DNA of the CDR3 is TGCACTAGCGGGATAGCAACAGATACGCAGTATTTT. As protein: CTSGIATDTQYF.

J is TRBJ2-7 and V is TRBV18; perhaps TRBD1 as D (6 bases). The CDR3 has 15 residues. The V gene's germline CDR1 is KGHSH and CDR2 LQKENI. Trimming shortened V by 3 bases and J by 3 bases, and 15 bases separated the two germline ends. As DNA, the CDR3 is TGTGCCAGCTCACCGCTCCTAGGGGGATTCTACGAGCAGTACTTC. Its translation: CASSPLLGGFYEQYF.

The chain has TRBV9 and TRBJ2-5; D unresolved. This CDR3 has 14 amino acids. The V gene's germline CDR1 is SGDLS and CDR2 YYNGEE. Trimming removed 4 bases at V and 0 bases at J, with 10 bases between. The CDR3 is CASSSRSYQETQYF. The CDR3 coding sequence is TGTGCCAGCAGCTCGAGGTCGTACCAAGAGACCCAGTACTTC.

The rearrangement links TRBV6-5 to TRBJ1-4; possibly TRBD1 for D (6 bases). Deletions cut 7 bases from V and 3 bases from J, with 9 bases between. This CDR3 has 13 residues. Germline loops: CDR1 MNHEY, CDR2 SVGAGI. The chain's CDR3 is CASKGGANEKLFF. The CDR3 DNA is TGTGCCAGCAAAGGGGGGGCTAATGAAAAACTGTTTTTT.

This clone came up once. This chain connects TRBV27 to TRBJ2-5; 9 nucleotides match TRBD2. The CDR3 totals 14 residues. The V and J ends lost 9 bases and 2 bases, in that order; junction bases with no gene match: 7. Germline V gene data show CDR1 as MNHEY and CDR2 as SMNVEV (reference sequence). CDR3 amino acids: CASGAAGGQETQYF. CDR3 in DNA: TGTGCCAGTGGGGCAGCGGGGGGACAAGAGACCCAGTACTTC.

The J gene is TRBJ2-1, the V gene TRBV3-1 (or the pseudogene TRBV3-2), with D possibly matching TRBD2 (6 bases). Germline V lookup: CDR1 LGHDT, CDR2 YNNKEL (reference sequence). Trimming removed 4 bases at V and 5 bases at J, with 18 bases between. The CDR3 consists of 16 residues. The CDR3 here is CASSRFRELSHNEQFF. Written as DNA, the CDR3 is TGTGCCAGCAGCCGATTTCGGGAGCTCAGCCACAATGAGCAGTTCTTC.

This clone has at least ten counts. The chain couples TRBV7-8 to TRBJ1-2; 8 bases match TRBD1. The CDR3 runs to 13 residues. Per the germline V gene, CDR1 is SGHVS and CDR2 is FQNEAQ. Unmatched junction bases numbered 4, after V lost 4 bases and J lost 6 bases. The DNA of the CDR3 is TGTGCCAGCAGCTACAGGGGGGATGATGGCTACACCTTC. It yields the protein CASSYRGDDGYTF.

The gene calls are TRBV6-2 or TRBV6-3 and TRBJ2-1; 7 nucleotides agree with TRBD2. This CDR3 is 12 amino acids long. The ends lost 6 bases at V and 12 bases at J; junction bases unmatched: 8. The germline V gene has CDR1 MNHEY and CDR2 SVGEGT. CDR3 bases: TGTGCCAGCAGCCTCGGGGGGATTGGGCAGTTCTTC. Protein product: CASSLGGIGQFF.

The rearrangement uses TRBV7-8 and TRBJ2-7; TRBD2 aligns across 10 bases. This CDR3 spans 16 amino acids. V gave up 5 bases and J gave up 0 bases; unmatched junction bases: 7. Germline CDR1 and CDR2: SGHVS and FQNEAQ. Written as DNA, the CDR3 is TGTGCCAGCAGCCCCTCGACTAGCGGGTACTCCTACGAGCAGTACTTC. This sequence encodes CASSPSTSGYSYEQYF.

This clone occurred a few times. V is TRBV28 and J is TRBJ1-5, with D perhaps TRBD1 (6 bases). V was pared by 5 bases and J by 0 bases, with 14 bases between. The germline gives CDR1 MDHEN, CDR2 SYDVKM. The length of the CDR3 is 16 residues. CDR3 nucleotides: TGTGCCAGCAGTGTGACAGGTACGAATAGCAATCAGCCCCAGCATTTT. As protein: CASSVTGTNSNQPQHF.

The chain joins TRBV4-3 to TRBJ1-2, with a possible D match to TRBD1 (6 bases). The CDR3 loop spans 14 amino acids. The V end was cut by 0 bases, the J end by 10 bases, with 15 bases between. Germline CDR1 reads LGHNA; CDR2 reads YSLEER. The chain's CDR3 is CASSQDWYRENYTF. The CDR3 nucleotides read TGCGCCAGCAGCCAAGATTGGTACAGGGAGAACTACACCTTC.

The rearrangement uses TRBV27 and TRBJ2-2; tentatively, D is TRBD2 (5 bases). Trimming removed 8 bases from V and 8 bases from J, with 15 bases in between. From germline, CDR1 is MNHEY and CDR2 SMNVEV (reference sequence). The CDR3 runs 13 residues. The DNA for the CDR3 is TGTGCCAGCGGATGGCTAGCTGGAGGGGAGCTGTTTTTT. Protein: CASGWLAGGELFF.

The CDR3 spells CASSHTGAVGEKLFF. CDR3 DNA sequence: TGTGCCAGCAGTCACACAGGGGCGGTGGGTGAAAAACTGTTTTTT. The chain links TRBV6-5 to TRBJ1-4, with 7 bases matching TRBD1. This CDR3 spans 15 amino acids. With V trimmed by 5 bases and J by 7 bases, 10 bases remained unmatched. Germline lookup yields CDR1 MNHEY and CDR2 SVGAGI.